One sample yielded the 17 T cell receptor beta chains listed below, sequenced in a study of OX40 agonist ivuxolimab in advanced cancers. Produced via immunoSEQ multiplex PCR; TCRdb's table is partial and in-frame only. The table lists approximately 87,000 clones, about nine tenths of them singletons. Sequenced material: CD4+ or CD8+ T cells sorted from blood, taken in a trial of the OX40 agonist ivuxolimab. These receptors all come from an adult with an advanced solid tumor such as melanoma, head and neck, liver or kidney cancer.

The chain has TRBV7-9 and TRBJ2-3; the D gene could be TRBD1 or TRBD2 (6 bases each). CDR3 length: 13 residues. Germline V gene lookup returns CDR1 SEHNR and CDR2 FQNEAQ (reference sequence). CDR3 sequence (DNA): TGTGCAGACCGGGACGCCGGGGGCGATACGCAGTATTTT. Translated, it gives CADRDAGGDTQYF.

V gene TRBV5-4 combines with J gene TRBJ1-2; D may be TRBD1 (6 bases). V dropped 1 base and J dropped 8 bases, with 9 bases sitting between them. CDR1 and CDR2 (germline): SGHNT, YYREEE (reference sequence). There are 12 residues in the CDR3. The CDR3 reads CASSLTGWGYTF. CDR3 nucleotides: TGTGCCAGCAGCTTGACAGGGTGGGGCTACACCTTC. Filled out from reference TRBV5-4 and TRBJ1-2, the complete variable domain reads ETGVTQSPTHLIKTRGQQVTLRCSSQSGHNTVSWYQQALGQGPQFIFQYYREEENGRGNFPPRFSGLQFPNYSSELNVNALELDDSALYLCASSLTGWGYTFGSGTRLTVV.

The genes are TRBV28 and TRBJ1-4, with 10 positions matching TRBD1. J gave up 1 base and V 8 bases, and 10 bases lay outside the gene matches. The length of the CDR3 is 17 residues. Germline V CDR1 and CDR2: MDHEN, SYDVKM. CDR3 region: CASLGIGQGGTNEKLFF. DNA of the CDR3: TGTGCCAGCCTAGGGATAGGACAGGGGGGAACTAATGAAAAACTGTTTTTT.

The rearrangement uses TRBV4-2 and TRBJ2-7; D call uncertain. V was cut by 5 bases and J by 6 bases, with 11 bases left in between. Germline-derived CDR1 and CDR2 are LGHNA and YNFKEQ. The CDR3 spans 12 residues. For the CDR3, the DNA is TGTGCCAGCAGCGAGAAGGTGGGCGAGCAGTACTTC. Encoded protein: CASSEKVGEQYF.

V usage is TRBV10-3 and J usage is TRBJ2-3; 11 bases are a match to TRBD1. Germline-derived CDR1 and CDR2 are ENHRY and SYGVKD. The trim removed 3 bases at V and 3 bases at J, leaving 8 bases unmatched. The CDR3 consists of 17 residues. In DNA form, the CDR3 reads TGTGCCATCAGTGACCCGGGACAGGGGGTGGGGACAGATACGCAGTATTTT. Protein: CAISDPGQGVGTDTQYF.

The chain employs TRBV4-2 and TRBJ2-1, with D perhaps TRBD1 or TRBD2 (7 bases each). The CDR3 has 17 residues. V lost 1 base to trimming and J lost 5 bases, with 18 bases between them. Germline values: CDR1 LGHNA, CDR2 YNFKEQ. The DNA for the CDR3 is TGTGCCAGCAGCCAAGTTTCCAGGGGGGGTTTCGACAATGAGCAGTTCTTC. This encodes CASSQVSRGGFDNEQFF.

This sequence joins TRBV18 and TRBJ1-5; D unclear. The CDR3 consists of 13 residues. V was cut by 3 bases and J by 7 bases, with 10 bases left in between. CDR1 and CDR2 from the germline V gene are KGHSH and LQKENI. The CDR3 protein is CASSPGSVQPQHF. The CDR3 DNA is TGTGCCAGCTCACCCGGTAGTGTGCAGCCCCAGCATTTT. The entire variable domain, with the rest obtained from reference TRBV18 and TRBJ1-5, is as follows: NAGVMQNPRHLVRRRGQEARLRCSPMKGHSHVYWYRQLPEEGLKFMVYLQKENIIDESGMPKERFSAEFPKEGPSILRIQQVVRGDSAAYFCASSPGSVQPQHFGDGTRLSIL.

The J gene is TRBJ2-3, the V gene TRBV2, with TRBD1 as a possible D gene (6 bases). The CDR3 runs to 13 residues. Germline values: CDR1 SNHLY, CDR2 FYNNEI. V was clipped by 7 bases and J by 4 bases, with 12 bases between them. The CDR3 DNA reads as TGTGCCAGCAAATCTAGGGGGTCAGATACGCAGTATTTT. This translates into CASKSRGSDTQYF.

V gene TRBV5-5 combines with J gene TRBJ2-3, with TRBD1 matching 10 bases. The germline V gene has CDR1 SGHKS and CDR2 YYEKEE (reference sequence). J gave up 5 bases and V 5 bases, and 11 bases lay outside the gene matches. The CDR3 runs to 16 residues. DNA of the CDR3: TGTGCCAGCAGTCGCCGACAGGGGGCATCGATAGATACGCAGTATTTT. It yields the protein CASSRRQGASIDTQYF. The full variable domain, rest sourced from reference TRBV5-5 and TRBJ2-3, is DAGVTQSPTHLIKTRGQQVTLRCSPISGHKSVSWYQQVLGQGPQFIFQYYEKEERGRGNFPDRFSARQFPNYSSELNVNALLLGDSALYLCASSRRQGASIDTQYFGPGTRLTVL.

The V call is TRBV6-1, the J call TRBJ2-5; 7 positions agree with TRBD2. V shed 1 base and J 5 bases; nucleotides not matched to a gene: 10. The CDR3 runs 16 residues. CDR1 and CDR2 (germline): MNHNS, SASEGT. In DNA, the CDR3 is TGTGCCAGCAGTGAAGGACTAGCAGTCCTCTGGGAGACCCAGTACTTC. It encodes CASSEGLAVLWETQYF.

The CDR3 nucleotides read TGCGCCAGCAGCCGGACAGGGGTGGGCACTGAAGCTTTCTTT. Its translation: CASSRTGVGTEAFF. The chain employs TRBV4-1 and TRBJ1-1; TRBD1 matches at 9 bases. CDR1 and CDR2 from the germline V gene are MGHRA and YSYEKL. This CDR3 comprises 14 residues. The junction had 4 bases not matched to a gene; V was cut back by 4 bases and J by 4 bases.

J is TRBJ2-3 and V is TRBV28, with 11 bases that match TRBD2. The CDR3 is made up of 19 amino acids. J lost 2 bases, V lost 2 bases, and 12 bases had no gene match. Germline-derived CDR1 and CDR2 are MDHEN and SYDVKM. The CDR3 reads CASSLPGTSGDSYTDTQYF. The CDR3 DNA reads as TGTGCCAGCAGTTTACCCGGGACTAGCGGAGACTCTTACACAGATACGCAGTATTTT.

The chain employs TRBV5-1 and TRBJ2-3, with D possibly TRBD2 on 5 matching bases. V lost 0 bases to trimming and J lost 7 bases, with 21 bases between them. CDR3 length: 17 residues. Germline-derived CDR1 and CDR2 are SGHRS and YFSETQ. The CDR3 spells CASSLGVVGVSSNTQYF. The CDR3 nucleotides read TGCGCCAGCAGCTTGGGCGTGGTCGGGGTATCATCCAATACGCAGTATTTT.

The V call is TRBV6-6, the J call TRBJ2-1; D might be TRBD2 (6 bases). Germline assignment: CDR1 MNHNY and CDR2 SVGAGI (reference sequence). The CDR3 runs 15 residues. V was trimmed by 2 bases and J by 3 bases, leaving 11 bases between them. The CDR3 region has the DNA TGTGCCAGCAGTTACCCGGTGCGGGGCTACAATGAGCAGTTCTTC. Encoded protein: CASSYPVRGYNEQFF.

The chain uses TRBV28 and TRBJ1-4; D remains ambiguous. CDR3 size: 12 residues. Per germline, CDR1 MDHEN and CDR2 SYDVKM. Trimming cost V 1 base and J 7 bases, with 4 bases left between them. The CDR3 protein is CASSLFAEKLFF. CDR3 DNA sequence: TGTGCCAGCAGTTTATTCGCTGAAAAACTGTTTTTT.

The chain joins TRBV11-2 to TRBJ2-3; a weak D match, TRBD2 (5 bases). Germline V gene sequence: CDR1 SGHAT, CDR2 FQNNGV. The CDR3 sequence is 15 residues long. V was trimmed by 2 bases and J by 5 bases, leaving 14 bases between them. The chain's CDR3 is CASSLSPSGGDTQYF. CDR3 sequence (DNA): TGTGCCAGCAGCTTAAGCCCGAGCGGAGGAGATACGCAGTATTTT.

Note on this clone: Compared with germline, one end of the junction differs, possibly owing to a read error. V and J are TRBV7-7 and TRBJ2-2; no firm D call. Germline loops: CDR1 SSHAT, CDR2 FNYEAQ (reference sequence). The CDR3 contains 16 residues. The chain's CDR3 is CASSPIAPPNTGELFF. Written as DNA, the CDR3 is TGTGCTAGCAGCCCAATAGCCCCTCCGAACACCGGGGAGCTGTTTTTT.